This T cell receptor beta chain derives from a study of T cell responses to AZD1222 COVID-19 vaccine. Overall study findings and caveats: Just a handful of AZD1222 recipients tested seropositive at baseline. Vaccination with two AZD1222 doses was followed by a rise in Spike-specific TCR breadth and depth. Donors, mostly white British, included more females; clonal diversity was possibly underestimated.

Concerning this clone: Its specificity is unknown.

Germline values: CDR1 MNHEY, CDR2 SMNVEV (reference sequence). V was cut by 5 bases and J by 5 bases, with 15 bases left in between. The CDR3 runs to 14 residues. Here immunoSEQ multiplex PCR was the method, and the copy in TCRdb shows in-frame clones only, minus some. This table holds about 130,000 clones, 92% found once. V and J are TRBV27 and TRBJ2-5; D not resolved. This sequence was found in an adult in good health. The sample in question was peripheral blood, obtained on day 0 of AZD1222 vaccination. CDR3 region: CASSPSMTGETQYF. CDR3 in DNA: TGTGCCAGCAGTCCGTCCATGACCGGGGAGACCCAGTACTTC.